This record covers a single T cell receptor (beta chain). Its target is unknown. The table came from immunoSEQ multiplex PCR; TCRdb's copy has only in-frame clones and leaves some out. The table shows around 300,000 clones, with 85% to 90% occurring only once. Germline assignment: CDR1 MNHNY and CDR2 SVGAGI (reference sequence). With V trimmed by 5 bases and J by 0 bases, 27 bases remained unmatched. CDR3 length: 23 residues. Treatment defined: over 15 received Ad26.COV2.S at low or high dose, single or two shots; 5 received placebo; per-sample allocation not given. The investigators took samples on day 63 after the first vaccine or placebo injection. The sample is drawn from a study of Ad26.COV2.S vaccination and SARS-CoV-2 variants. Study in general: Donor allocation was to the COV1001 Ad26.COV2.S trial arm.

Study-level results: Ad26.COV2.S recipients had broader spike-specific TCRs (P = 0.0014). Spike-specific responses of CD8+ and CD4+ T cells were reported to display substantial breadth after vaccination.

This sequence originates from a person aged 18-60 years who received the Ad26.COV2.S COVID-19 vaccine or a placebo. This chain connects TRBV6-6 to TRBJ1-4; TRBD1 aligns across 7 bases. Sequencing used peripheral blood, obtained in a trial of Ad26.COV2.S vaccine versus placebo. The CDR3 reads CASSLLHGTEELGAPATNEKLFF. CDR3 bases: TGTGCCAGCAGTCTACTTCATGGGACAGAAGAGTTAGGAGCCCCTGCAACTAATGAAAAACTGTTTTTT.